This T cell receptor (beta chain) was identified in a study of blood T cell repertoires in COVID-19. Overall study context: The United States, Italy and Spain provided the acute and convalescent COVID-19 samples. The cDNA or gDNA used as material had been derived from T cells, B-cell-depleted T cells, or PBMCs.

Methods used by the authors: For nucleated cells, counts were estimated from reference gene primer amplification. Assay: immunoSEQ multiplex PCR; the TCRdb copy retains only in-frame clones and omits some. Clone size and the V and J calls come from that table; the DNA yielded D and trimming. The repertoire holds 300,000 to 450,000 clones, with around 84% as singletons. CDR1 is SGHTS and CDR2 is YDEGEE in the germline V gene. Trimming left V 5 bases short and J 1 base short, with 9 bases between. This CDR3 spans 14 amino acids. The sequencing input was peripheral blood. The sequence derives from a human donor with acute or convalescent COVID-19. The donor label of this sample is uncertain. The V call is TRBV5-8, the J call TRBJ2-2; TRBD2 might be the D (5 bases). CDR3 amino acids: CASRRAGNTGELFF. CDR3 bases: TGTGCCAGCAGGAGGGCGGGGAACACCGGGGAGCTGTTTTTT.